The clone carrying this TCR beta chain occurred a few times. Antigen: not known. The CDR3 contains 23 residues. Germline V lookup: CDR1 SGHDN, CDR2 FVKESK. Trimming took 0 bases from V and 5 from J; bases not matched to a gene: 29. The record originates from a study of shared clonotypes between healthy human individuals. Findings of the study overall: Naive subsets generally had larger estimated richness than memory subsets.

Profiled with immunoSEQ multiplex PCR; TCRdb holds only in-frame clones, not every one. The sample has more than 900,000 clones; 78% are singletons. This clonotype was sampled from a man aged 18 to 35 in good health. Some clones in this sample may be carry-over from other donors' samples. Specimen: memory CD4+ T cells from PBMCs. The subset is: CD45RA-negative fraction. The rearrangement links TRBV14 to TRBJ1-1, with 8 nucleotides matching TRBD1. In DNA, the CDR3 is TGTGCCAGCAGCCAAGATTTGGAGGATGTAGGGACAGGCGATTTTGTTGGTAGAACTGAAGCTTTCTTT. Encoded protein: CASSQDLEDVGTGDFVGRTEAFF.